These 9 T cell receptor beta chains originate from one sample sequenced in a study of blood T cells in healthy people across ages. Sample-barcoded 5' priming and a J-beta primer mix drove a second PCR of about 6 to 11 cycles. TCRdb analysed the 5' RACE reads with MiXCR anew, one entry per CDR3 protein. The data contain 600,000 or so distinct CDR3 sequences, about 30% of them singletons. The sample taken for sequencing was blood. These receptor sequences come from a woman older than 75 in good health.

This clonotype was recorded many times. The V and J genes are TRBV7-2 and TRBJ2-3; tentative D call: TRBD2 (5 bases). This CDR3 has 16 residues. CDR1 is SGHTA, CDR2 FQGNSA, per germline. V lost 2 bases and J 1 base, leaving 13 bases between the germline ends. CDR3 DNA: TGTGCCAGCAGCTTACGATTGGCGGGTGGCACAGATACGCAGTATTTT. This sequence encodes CASSLRLAGGTDTQYF.

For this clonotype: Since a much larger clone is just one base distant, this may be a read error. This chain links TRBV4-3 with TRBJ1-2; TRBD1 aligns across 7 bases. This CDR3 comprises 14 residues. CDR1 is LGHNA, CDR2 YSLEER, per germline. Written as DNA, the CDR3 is TGCGCCAACAGCCAAGGGACAGCCACCTATGGCCACACCTTC. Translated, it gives CANSQGTATYGHTF.

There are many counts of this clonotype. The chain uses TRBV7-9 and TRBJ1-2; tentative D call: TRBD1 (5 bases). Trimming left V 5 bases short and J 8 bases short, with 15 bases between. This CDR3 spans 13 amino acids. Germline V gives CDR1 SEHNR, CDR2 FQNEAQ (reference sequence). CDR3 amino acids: CASSGGVESGYTF. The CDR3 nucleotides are TGTGCCAGCAGCGGGGGAGTAGAGTCAGGCTACACCTTC.

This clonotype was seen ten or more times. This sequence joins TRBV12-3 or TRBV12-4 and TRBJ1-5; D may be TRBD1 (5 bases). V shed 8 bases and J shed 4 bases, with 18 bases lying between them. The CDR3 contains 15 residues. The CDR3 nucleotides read TGTGCCAGCGGATCCTCGGGGGGACCTAATCAGCCCCAGCATTTT. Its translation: CASGSSGGPNQPQHF.

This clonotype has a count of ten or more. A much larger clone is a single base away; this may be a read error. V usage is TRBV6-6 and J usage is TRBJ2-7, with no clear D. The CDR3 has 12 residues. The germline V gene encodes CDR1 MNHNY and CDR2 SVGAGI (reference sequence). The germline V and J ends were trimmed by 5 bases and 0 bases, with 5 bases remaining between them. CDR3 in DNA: TGTGCCAGCAGTCGGGCCTCCTACGAGCAGTACTTC. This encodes CASSRASYEQYF.

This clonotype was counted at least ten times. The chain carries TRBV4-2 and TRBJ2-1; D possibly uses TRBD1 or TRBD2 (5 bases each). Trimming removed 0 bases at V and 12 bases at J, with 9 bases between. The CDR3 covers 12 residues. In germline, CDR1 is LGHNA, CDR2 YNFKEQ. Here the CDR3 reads CASSQDMRGQFF. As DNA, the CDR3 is TGTGCCAGCAGCCAAGATATGAGGGGGCAGTTCTTC.

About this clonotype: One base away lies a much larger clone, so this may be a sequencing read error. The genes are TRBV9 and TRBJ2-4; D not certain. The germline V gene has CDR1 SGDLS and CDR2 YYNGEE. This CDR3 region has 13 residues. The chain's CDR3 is CACSVGQSDIQYF. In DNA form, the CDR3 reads TGTGCCTGCAGCGTAGGTCAGTCGGACATTCAGTACTTC.

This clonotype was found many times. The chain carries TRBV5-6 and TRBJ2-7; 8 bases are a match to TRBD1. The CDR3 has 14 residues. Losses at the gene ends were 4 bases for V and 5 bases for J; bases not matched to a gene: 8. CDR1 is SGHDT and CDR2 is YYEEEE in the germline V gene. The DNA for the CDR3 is TGTGCCAGCAGCCCCTTGACAGGGGCCCACGAGCAGTACTTC. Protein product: CASSPLTGAHEQYF.

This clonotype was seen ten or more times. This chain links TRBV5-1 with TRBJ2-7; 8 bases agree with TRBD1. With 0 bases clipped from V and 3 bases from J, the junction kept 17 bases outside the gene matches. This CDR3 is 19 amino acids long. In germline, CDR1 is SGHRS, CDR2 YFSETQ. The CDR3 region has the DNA TGCGCCAGCAGCTTGGATTCGACAGGGGAGTTTCTTCCCTACTACGAGCAGTACTTC. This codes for CASSLDSTGEFLPYYEQYF.